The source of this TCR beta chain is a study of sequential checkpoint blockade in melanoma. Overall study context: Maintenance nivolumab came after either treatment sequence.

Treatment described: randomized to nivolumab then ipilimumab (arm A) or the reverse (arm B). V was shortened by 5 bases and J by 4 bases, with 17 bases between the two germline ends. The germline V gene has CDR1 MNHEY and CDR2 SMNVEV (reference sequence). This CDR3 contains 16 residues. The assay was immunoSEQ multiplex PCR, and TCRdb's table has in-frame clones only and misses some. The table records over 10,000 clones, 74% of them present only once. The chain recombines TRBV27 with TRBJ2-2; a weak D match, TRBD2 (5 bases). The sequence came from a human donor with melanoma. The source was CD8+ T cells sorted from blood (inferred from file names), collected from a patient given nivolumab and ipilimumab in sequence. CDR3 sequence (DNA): TGTGCCAGCAGTCGTGACTGGAGCGAGGGCACCGGGGAGCTGTTTTTT. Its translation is CASSRDWSEGTGELFF.